These 3 T cell receptor beta chains were sequenced from one sample in a study of cytomegalovirus exposure and HLA in healthy donors. A multiplex PCR was run with 60 Vbeta primers and 13 Jbeta primers. Clones were sequenced by immunoSEQ multiplex PCR, and TCRdb holds only the in-frame ones, with some missing. The data contain 140,000 or so clones, about 72% of them singletons. Material for sequencing was PBMCs. These receptors were collected from a man aged 55 to 70 in good health and CMV-seronegative.

The genes are TRBV19 and TRBJ2-3; TRBD2 agrees at 8 bases. The V and J ends lost 2 bases and 13 bases, in that order; junction bases with no gene match: 11. From germline, CDR1 is LNHDA and CDR2 SQIVND (reference sequence). The CDR3 contains 14 residues. This CDR3 reads CASSIRSSGREEYF. CDR3 in DNA: TGTGCCAGTAGTATAAGATCGAGCGGGAGAGAGGAGTATTTT.

This clone was picked up one time. The chain joins TRBV28 to TRBJ1-2, with TRBD1 as a possible D gene (5 bases). The CDR3 loop spans 14 amino acids. Germline V gene sequence: CDR1 MDHEN, CDR2 SYDVKM. V was clipped by 1 base and J by 5 bases, with 11 bases between them. CDR3 nucleotides: TGTGCCAGCAGTTTATCCGACAGAGTTTATGGCTACACCTTC. Protein sequence: CASSLSDRVYGYTF.

The rearrangement uses TRBV7-2 and TRBJ2-7; maybe TRBD2 (6 bases). The CDR3 is made up of 15 amino acids. Germline CDR1 is SGHTA and CDR2 is FQGNSA. The V gene lost 1 base and the J gene lost 4 bases, with 14 bases spanning the gap. The DNA for the CDR3 is TGTGCCAGCAGCTTAGTCAACGGGGGTGGGTACGAGCAGTACTTC. This encodes CASSLVNGGGYEQYF.